This T cell receptor beta chain was documented in a study of response to subunit inactivated influenza vaccine (dated by TCRdb to the late 2010s). About the study as a whole: Deep quantitative T cell receptor repertoire profiling was used in the study to track responses to a trivalent subunit inactivated influenza vaccine.

This clonotype has a handful of counts. The target of this receptor is not known. Base qualities are not recorded, but no much larger clone differs from it by a single base. Broad study findings and their caveats: It was suggested by the authors that each seasonal influenza vaccination may recruit only a limited number of new T cells.

The library was produced with RT-PCR. TCRdb names Illumina HiSeq 2500 as the instrument used. In TCRdb, the public reads were trimmed at Q25 with fastp and aligned with MiXCR, with productive beta chains retained. Duplicate CDR3 protein sequences are folded into a single record with the most common DNA and genes. The sample contains about 610,000 distinct CDR3 sequences, 12% to 15% of them found a single time. Around 10% of the sample is held by the ten biggest clonotypes. V and J lose 3 bases and 8 bases, and a span of 14 bases separates them. Counted from cysteine to phenylalanine, this CDR3 has 12 amino acids. Only the CDR3 portion is preserved as DNA: 36 bases, with reading frame beginning at the first base. Based on the germline V gene (reference sequence), the CDR1 and CDR2 sequences are DFQATT and SNEGSKA.

Sequencing used PBMCs from blood, obtained about 13 days after vaccination. In this chain, TRBV20-1 is recombined with TRBJ2-7, with a weak D call of TRBD2 (6 bases match). The clonotype comes from a man between 50 and 59 years old who received an inactivated influenza vaccine. Donor details come from another sample of the same person, matched by shared clones. The nucleotides are TGCAGTGCTAGGGGGACTTTCCACCAGCAGTACTTC. This sequence encodes CSARGTFHQQYF.